The next 2 T cell receptor beta chains were all read from a single sample in a study of cytomegalovirus exposure and HLA in healthy donors. The study ran its PCR with 60 Vbeta and 13 Jbeta primers. Repertoires were generated with immunoSEQ multiplex PCR, while TCRdb's copy carries only in-frame clones and drops some. The data show 250,000 to 300,000 clones, 70% to 90% seen once. Input material: PBMCs. Receptors originate from a woman aged 40-49 years in good health and CMV-seropositive.

The chain joins TRBV4-3 to TRBJ2-1; TRBD1 aligns across 7 bases. The junction had 8 bases not matched to a gene; V was cut back by 0 bases and J by 0 bases. This CDR3 is 18 amino acids long. Germline V gives CDR1 LGHNA, CDR2 YSLEER. The CDR3 reads CASSQDRDSQFSYNEQFF. CDR3 DNA: TGCGCCAGCAGCCAAGATAGGGACAGCCAGTTCTCCTACAATGAGCAGTTCTTC.

This clone was counted between two and nine times. The genes are TRBV9 and TRBJ2-5; 7 nucleotides line up with TRBD1. Germline values: CDR1 SGDLS, CDR2 YYNGEE. The junction had 15 bases not matched to a gene; V was cut back by 3 bases and J by 13 bases. This CDR3 has 14 residues. CDR3 DNA: TGTGCCAGCAGCGCGGGACAGAAAAACCATCGGGTGTACTTC. Translated, it gives CASSAGQKNHRVYF.